The next 31 T cell receptor beta chains were all read from a single sample in a study of OX40 agonist ivuxolimab in advanced cancers. Data came from immunoSEQ multiplex PCR; TCRdb stores just in-frame clones and leaves some out. The table includes 70,000 or so clones, 85% to 90% detected once. Sequenced here: CD4+ or CD8+ T cells sorted from blood, sampled in a trial of the OX40 agonist ivuxolimab. The receptors here all came from an adult with an advanced solid tumor such as melanoma, head and neck, liver or kidney cancer.

Here the CDR3 reads CASSPGPDQPQHF. Here the CDR3 DNA reads TGTGCCAGCTCACCGGGGCCAGATCAGCCCCAGCATTTT. The chain recombines TRBV18 with TRBJ1-5; D possibly corresponds to TRBD1 (5 bases). CDR1 is KGHSH, CDR2 LQKENI, per germline. This CDR3 comprises 13 residues. Deletions cut 3 bases from V and 5 bases from J, with 8 bases between.

This chain uses TRBV15 with TRBJ2-7, with a tentative D call TRBD2 (5 bases). The CDR3 has 15 amino acids. CDR1 and CDR2 from the germline V gene are LNHNV and YYDKDF (reference sequence). Trimming left V 1 base short and J 1 base short, with 11 bases between. The CDR3 sequence is CATSRVGVWSYEQYF. Written as DNA, the CDR3 is TGTGCCACCAGCAGAGTCGGGGTGTGGTCCTACGAGCAGTACTTC.

This chain links TRBV10-3 with TRBJ1-1, with D possibly being TRBD1 (5 bases). V dropped 6 bases and J dropped 0 bases, with 11 bases sitting between them. The CDR3 is made up of 14 amino acids. The germline gives CDR1 ENHRY, CDR2 SYGVKD. The CDR3 sequence is CAISRAGLNTEAFF. The CDR3 nucleotides read TGTGCCATCAGCCGCGCGGGACTGAACACTGAAGCTTTCTTT.

This chain uses TRBV7-2 with TRBJ1-5; 7 positions match TRBD1. This CDR3 contains 15 residues. V was pared by 0 bases and J by 4 bases, with 3 bases of the junction left unmatched. In germline, CDR1 is SGHTA, CDR2 FQGNSA. The CDR3 coding sequence is TGTGCCAGCAGCTTAGCGACAGGGCAGAATCAGCCCCAGCATTTT. As protein: CASSLATGQNQPQHF. The complete variable domain, with remaining parts taken from reference TRBV7-2 and TRBJ1-5, reads GAGVSQSPSNKVTEKGKDVELRCDPISGHTALYWYRQSLGQGLEFLIYFQGNSAPDKSGLPSDRFSAERTGGSVSTLTIQRTQQEDSAVYLCASSLATGQNQPQHFGDGTRLSIL.

The chain recombines TRBV6-4 with TRBJ2-2; TRBD2 agrees at 8 bases. The V gene's germline CDR1 is MRHNA and CDR2 SNTAGT. The CDR3 has 17 residues. After removal of 0 bases from V and 0 bases from J, the junction contained 3 bases not matched to a gene. The DNA of the CDR3 is TGTGCCAGCAGTGACTCCCCGGGACTAGCGAACACCGGGGAGCTGTTTTTT. Amino acids: CASSDSPGLANTGELFF.

The V gene is TRBV2, the J gene TRBJ2-7; a possible D gene is TRBD1 (5 bases). The germline V and J ends were trimmed by 6 bases and 4 bases, with 13 bases remaining between them. This CDR3 has 13 amino acids. The germline CDR1 and CDR2 sequences are SNHLY and FYNNEI. The chain's CDR3 is CASRRQYLYEQYF. The CDR3 coding sequence is TGTGCCAGCAGAAGACAGTACCTGTACGAGCAGTACTTC.

To note about this clone: A read error may produce the germline difference seen at one junction end. The chain is built from TRBV11-3 and TRBJ1-1; D gene uncertain. CDR3 length equals 11 residues. Germline V gene lookup returns CDR1 SGHNT and CDR2 YENEEA. The CDR3 bases are TGTGCCAGCCGTTCGAGCTCTGACGCTTTCTTT. Protein sequence: CASRSSSDAFF.

The chain recombines TRBV28 with TRBJ2-7, with 7 bases that match TRBD2. The CDR3 has 12 amino acids. The junction had 7 bases not matched to a gene; V was cut back by 7 bases and J by 7 bases. Per germline, CDR1 MDHEN and CDR2 SYDVKM. The CDR3 DNA follows: TGTGCCAGCACCAAGCGGGGCGGGGAGCAGTACTTC. Translated, it gives CASTKRGGEQYF.

The V and J genes are TRBV7-3 and TRBJ2-1; 10 nucleotides match TRBD2. The CDR3 is made up of 16 amino acids. Germline V gene lookup returns CDR1 SGHTA and CDR2 FQGTGA. Trimming took 2 bases from V and 7 from J; bases not matched to a gene: 8. CDR3 bases: TGTGCCAGCAGCTTAGACTCTAGCGGGAGTGGTAATGAGCAGTTCTTC. Encoded protein: CASSLDSSGSGNEQFF.

The table lists this clone with a count of one. V gene TRBV10-1 combines with J gene TRBJ2-3; D may be TRBD1 (5 bases). The CDR3 loop spans 15 amino acids. Trimming took 0 bases from V and 5 from J, leaving 12 bases between them. Germline V gene data show CDR1 as WNHNN and CDR2 as SYGVQD (reference sequence). For the CDR3, the DNA is TGCGCCAGCAGTGAGTCAAGTCTAGGGGTAGATACGCAGTATTTT. This translates into CASSESSLGVDTQYF.

The chain is built from TRBV7-9 and TRBJ2-1; 13 bases are a match to TRBD2. The CDR3 runs to 16 residues. The V gene's germline CDR1 is SEHNR and CDR2 FQNEAQ (reference sequence). V trimming: 3 bases; J trimming: 1 base; junction bases outside the gene matches: 0. DNA of the CDR3: TGTGCCAGCAGCTTGGGACTAGCGGGGTCCTACAATGAGCAGTTCTTC. This gives the protein CASSLGLAGSYNEQFF.

This clone was found once. V and J are TRBV2 and TRBJ1-6; the D is unclear. In germline, CDR1 is SNHLY, CDR2 FYNNEI. The CDR3 is made up of 13 amino acids. The V and J ends lost 1 base and 6 bases respectively, with 4 bases between them. CDR3 protein: CASSEGVNSPLHF. In nucleotides, the CDR3 is TGTGCCAGCAGTGAAGGGGTTAATTCACCCCTCCACTTT.

The chain couples TRBV2 to TRBJ1-1; D remains unclear. Germline V gives CDR1 SNHLY, CDR2 FYNNEI. This CDR3 is built from 11 residues. The V and J ends lost 4 bases and 3 bases respectively, with 3 bases between them. In nucleotides, the CDR3 is TGTGCCAGCAGTGGGGACACTGAAGCTTTCTTT. This translates into CASSGDTEAFF.

The chain employs TRBV6-6 and TRBJ2-7; maybe TRBD2 (5 bases). The V and J ends lost 0 bases and 6 bases respectively, with 12 bases between them. This CDR3 has 14 amino acids. The germline V gene encodes CDR1 MNHNY and CDR2 SVGAGI (reference sequence). The CDR3 nucleotides are TGTGCCAGCAGTTACTCGGAACTAGGTAGCGAGCAGTACTTC. This encodes CASSYSELGSEQYF.

The rearrangement uses TRBV6-5 and TRBJ2-3; D call uncertain. Trimming took off 5 bases at V and 6 bases at J, with 15 bases between the two ends. Germline V lookup: CDR1 MNHEY, CDR2 SVGAGI. There are 14 residues in the CDR3. This chain's CDR3 is CASSKVSRTDTQYF. CDR3 coding DNA: TGTGCCAGCAGTAAAGTTAGTCGGACGGATACGCAGTATTTT.

The V gene is TRBV2, the J gene TRBJ1-4; TRBD1 agrees at 8 bases. CDR1 is SNHLY, CDR2 FYNNEI, per germline. The junction had 10 bases not matched to a gene; V was cut back by 6 bases and J by 7 bases. This CDR3 has 15 amino acids. Here the CDR3 reads CASRNQGALSEKLFF. In DNA, the CDR3 is TGTGCCAGCAGGAACCAGGGGGCGCTTTCTGAAAAACTGTTTTTT. The full variable domain, its missing parts supplied by reference TRBV2 and TRBJ1-4, is EPEVTQTPSHQVTQMGQEVILRCVPISNHLYFYWYRQILGQKVEFLVSFYNNEISEKSEIFDDQFSVERPDGSNFTLKIRSTKLEDSAMYFCASRNQGALSEKLFFGSGTQLSVL.

The CDR3: CASSLSVTSSYNEQFF. CDR3 sequence (DNA): TGTGCCAGCAGCTTATCCGTGACTAGCTCCTACAATGAGCAGTTCTTC. The chain carries TRBV7-3 and TRBJ2-1; weak D call: TRBD2 (6 bases). Trimming pared 2 bases from V and 0 bases from J, leaving 11 bases between. Germline values: CDR1 SGHTA, CDR2 FQGTGA. This CDR3 has 16 residues.

Only one count was recorded for this clone. The chain uses TRBV28 and TRBJ2-1; no reliable D call. There are 11 residues in the CDR3. Between the trimmed V and J ends, which lost 4 bases and 12 bases, there was a span of 10 bases. CDR1 and CDR2 from the germline V gene are MDHEN and SYDVKM. DNA of the CDR3: TGTGCCAGCAGTTATTATGGGCCGCAGTTCTTC. Encoded protein: CASSYYGPQFF. Supplemented by reference TRBV28 and TRBJ2-1, the full variable domain reads DVKVTQSSRYLVKRTGEKVFLECVQDMDHENMFWYRQDPGLGLRLIYFSYDVKMKEKGDIPEGYSVSREKKERFSLILESASTNQTSMYLCASSYYGPQFFGPGTRLTVL.

The rearrangement joins TRBV6-1 to TRBJ1-2, with D unclear. The ends were cut back, 0 bases at V and 2 bases at J, with 10 bases in the middle. CDR3 length: 15 residues. The germline CDR1 and CDR2 sequences are MNHNS and SASEGT. The CDR3 sequence is CASSEAAVLNYGYTF. CDR3 coding DNA: TGTGCCAGCAGTGAAGCTGCGGTCCTGAACTATGGCTACACCTTC.

The chain joins TRBV19 to TRBJ2-7; D is perhaps TRBD2 (6 bases). Germline loops: CDR1 LNHDA, CDR2 SQIVND (reference sequence). The CDR3 sequence is 12 residues long. V was cut by 4 bases and J by 5 bases, with 9 bases left in between. DNA for the CDR3: TGTGCCAGTAGTAGTAGCGGCCACGAGCAGTACTTC. Its translation is CASSSSGHEQYF.

J is TRBJ2-7 and V is TRBV6-5; D unresolved. Germline V lookup: CDR1 MNHEY, CDR2 SVGAGI. Trimming removed 6 bases at V and 2 bases at J, with 11 bases between. This CDR3 region has 13 residues. This chain's CDR3 is CASRRSRTYEQYF. The CDR3 DNA sequence: TGTGCCAGCAGAAGGTCAAGAACCTACGAGCAGTACTTC.

The chain joins TRBV15 to TRBJ1-1, with TRBD1 matching over 7 bases. This CDR3 region has 20 residues. CDR1 and CDR2 from the germline V gene are LNHNV and YYDKDF (reference sequence). V lost 2 bases, J lost 0 bases, and 18 bases stayed unmatched. The CDR3 sequence: CATSRRGVGTESFMNTEAFF. The CDR3 DNA reads as TGTGCCACCAGCAGACGTGGCGTCGGGACAGAGTCCTTCATGAACACTGAAGCTTTCTTT.

The chain couples TRBV7-3 to TRBJ2-1; D unresolved. This CDR3 is 12 amino acids long. The ends were cut back, 2 bases at V and 6 bases at J, with 5 bases in the middle. Germline V gene data show CDR1 as SGHTA and CDR2 as FQGTGA. The CDR3 region has the DNA TGTGCCAGCAGCTTATTCGGCAATGAGCAGTTCTTC. Amino acid sequence: CASSLFGNEQFF.

This chain uses TRBV6-6 with TRBJ1-1, with 8 bases identical to TRBD1. The trim removed 0 bases at V and 2 bases at J, leaving 2 bases unmatched. CDR1 is MNHNY and CDR2 is SVGAGI in the germline V gene (reference sequence). CDR3 size: 15 residues. The CDR3 sequence: CASSYSTGDNTEAFF. The CDR3 bases are TGTGCCAGCAGTTACTCGACAGGGGACAACACTGAAGCTTTCTTT.

J is TRBJ1-6 and V is TRBV7-2; a weak D match, TRBD1 (5 bases). The germline V gene has CDR1 SGHTA and CDR2 FQGNSA. The CDR3 covers 16 residues. The V end lost 2 bases, the J end lost 4 bases, and 12 bases lay between the germline ends. The CDR3 bases are TGTGCCAGCAGCTTACGAGGGACCCCGTATAATTCACCCCTCCACTTT. Residues: CASSLRGTPYNSPLHF.

The chain recombines TRBV14 with TRBJ2-7, with D possibly being TRBD1 (6 bases). The CDR3 is 15 residues long. From germline, CDR1 is SGHDN and CDR2 FVKESK. With 4 bases removed from V and 2 bases from J, the gap between germline ends came to 15 bases. CDR3 DNA: TGTGCCAGCAGCCGAATGGTGGGGGCCCCCTACGAGCAGTACTTC. Amino acids: CASSRMVGAPYEQYF.

The rearrangement links TRBV10-2 to TRBJ2-7; the D is unclear. The CDR3 covers 14 residues. Trimming left V 1 base short and J 4 bases short, with 11 bases between. From germline, CDR1 is WSHSY and CDR2 SAAADI. The CDR3 sequence is CASSEFPTVYEQYF. Written as DNA, the CDR3 is TGCGCCAGCAGTGAGTTCCCCACCGTATACGAGCAGTACTTC.

This chain joins TRBV6-1 and TRBJ1-5; tentative D call: TRBD1 (6 bases). Germline V gene sequence: CDR1 MNHNS, CDR2 SASEGT. With 6 bases removed from V and 0 bases from J, the gap between germline ends came to 12 bases. The CDR3 is made up of 15 amino acids. The DNA for the CDR3 is TGTGCCAGCAGCACGCAGGGGTATAGCAATCAGCCCCAGCATTTT. This sequence encodes CASSTQGYSNQPQHF.

This chain joins TRBV30 and TRBJ2-7; tentative D call: TRBD1 (5 bases). Between the trimmed V and J ends, which lost 2 bases and 3 bases, there was a span of 8 bases. Germline V gene lookup returns CDR1 GTSNPN and CDR2 SVGIG (reference sequence). The CDR3 spans 12 residues. CDR3 coding DNA: TGTGCCTGGAGTAGACAGCTCTACGAGCAGTACTTC. It encodes CAWSRQLYEQYF.

The chain employs TRBV2 and TRBJ2-7; tentatively, D is TRBD1 (6 bases). Germline V gene sequence: CDR1 SNHLY, CDR2 FYNNEI. V lost 5 bases, J lost 3 bases, and 8 bases lay in between. The CDR3 spans 12 residues. The CDR3 DNA is TGTGCCAGCAGTAGGACAGTCTACGAGCAGTACTTC. Protein sequence: CASSRTVYEQYF. Looking up the rest from reference TRBV2 and TRBJ2-7 gives the full variable domain: EPEVTQTPSHQVTQMGQEVILRCVPISNHLYFYWYRQILGQKVEFLVSFYNNEISEKSEIFDDQFSVERPDGSNFTLKIRSTKLEDSAMYFCASSRTVYEQYFGPGTRLTVT.

The chain uses TRBV10-3 and TRBJ2-2; 8 nucleotides match TRBD2. Germline values: CDR1 ENHRY, CDR2 SYGVKD. The CDR3 loop spans 17 amino acids. With V trimmed by 6 bases and J by 1 base, 10 bases remained unmatched. The CDR3 region has the DNA TGTGCCATCAGCTCCAGTTCCAGCGGGAGGAACACCGGGGAGCTGTTTTTT. Amino acids: CAISSSSSGRNTGELFF.